What follows are 28 T cell receptor beta chains derived from one specimen sequenced in a study of T cell clonotyping in hematopoietic cell transplantation. Assay used: immunoSEQ multiplex PCR; TCRdb lists only in-frame clones, some missing. The table has more than 4,500 clones, approximately 90% seen once; the top ten hold about half. The sequenced sample was peripheral blood mononuclear cells, obtained 100 days after allogeneic stem cell transplant. The receptors were sampled from a female patient aged 45-60 years who had an allogeneic stem cell transplant from an unrelated donor, so T cells may come from the graft donor. Some clones in this sample may be carry-over from other donors' samples.

V gene TRBV19 combines with J gene TRBJ1-5, with D maybe TRBD1 (5 bases). CDR3 length: 15 residues. The V end was cut by 6 bases, the J end by 5 bases, with 17 bases between. Germline-derived CDR1 and CDR2 are LNHDA and SQIVND (reference sequence). CDR3 in amino acids: CASSRDGADYQPQHF. Written as DNA, the CDR3 is TGTGCCAGTAGCAGGGACGGGGCGGATTATCAGCCCCAGCATTTT.

This clone is categorized as medium-sized. The gene calls are TRBV5-1 and TRBJ1-2; perhaps TRBD1 as D (6 bases). The CDR3 is made up of 13 amino acids. CDR1 SGHRS and CDR2 YFSETQ come from the germline V gene. With 3 bases removed from V and 4 bases from J, the gap between germline ends came to 10 bases. The CDR3 DNA follows: TGCGCCAGCAGCTGGGACAAAAGCTATGGCTACACCTTC. This encodes CASSWDKSYGYTF.

V gene TRBV7-8 combines with J gene TRBJ1-5; 8 bases align to TRBD1. The CDR3 runs to 12 residues. V gave up 5 bases and J gave up 11 bases; unmatched junction bases: 5. Germline V gene data show CDR1 as SGHVS and CDR2 as FQNEAQ. DNA for the CDR3: TGTGCCAGCAGCGCCGACAGGGGAGCCCAGCATTTT. Amino acids: CASSADRGAQHF.

The CDR3 region is CASSQHLIGVLGELFF. CDR3 DNA: TGCGCCAGCAGCCAACATCTAATCGGGGTACTCGGGGAGCTGTTTTTT. The gene calls are TRBV4-1 and TRBJ2-2, with D tentatively TRBD2 (5 bases). Germline lookup yields CDR1 MGHRA and CDR2 YSYEKL. This CDR3 contains 16 residues. V was cut by 2 bases and J by 7 bases, with 17 bases left in between.

The genes are TRBV4-2 and TRBJ1-4; D call uncertain. Trimming removed 1 base at V and 7 bases at J, with 16 bases between. The CDR3 runs 16 residues. CDR1 is LGHNA and CDR2 is YNFKEQ in the germline V gene. The CDR3 DNA sequence: TGTGCCAGCAGCCAAGGAAGGAGGGCGCCGGGTGAAAAACTGTTTTTT. Translated, it gives CASSQGRRAPGEKLFF.

The chain combines TRBV7-2 with TRBJ2-6; D remains unclear. The V end lost 7 bases, the J end lost 4 bases, and 14 bases lay between the germline ends. Germline-derived CDR1 and CDR2 are SGHTA and FQGNSA. The CDR3 runs 15 residues. CDR3 sequence (DNA): TGTGCCAGCACCATAGGCGGCACCGGGGCCAACGTCCTGACTTTC. Translating gives CASTIGGTGANVLTF.

J is TRBJ1-1 and V is TRBV7-8; the D is unclear. Trimming shortened V by 8 bases and J by 8 bases, and 21 bases separated the two germline ends. Germline CDR1 SGHVS, CDR2 FQNEAQ. The CDR3 covers 14 residues. In nucleotides, the CDR3 is TGTGCCAGCTCCGGTAGACCAGCAAGTAGGGAAGCTTTCTTT. This translates into CASSGRPASREAFF.

This chain uses TRBV30 with TRBJ2-5; D remains ambiguous. The CDR3 contains 14 residues. Looked up from germline, CDR1 is GTSNPN and CDR2 is SVGIG (reference sequence). V was trimmed by 0 bases and J by 0 bases, leaving 8 bases between them. Here the CDR3 DNA reads TGTGCCTGGAGTGTACTGGCGGACCAAGAGACCCAGTACTTC. Its protein is CAWSVLADQETQYF.

The genes are TRBV29-1 and TRBJ2-5; D might be TRBD1 (6 bases). The CDR3 length is 14 residues. Trimming took off 1 base at V and 7 bases at J, with 16 bases between the two ends. Germline lookup yields CDR1 SQVTM and CDR2 ANQGSEA. CDR3 sequence reads: CSVEVIGRGGTQYF. CDR3 sequence (DNA): TGCAGCGTTGAAGTTATTGGGCGAGGGGGGACCCAGTACTTC.

The chain links TRBV5-4 to TRBJ1-5, with D possibly TRBD1 on 6 matching bases. The germline V gene has CDR1 SGHNT and CDR2 YYREEE (reference sequence). This CDR3 spans 15 amino acids. The V gene lost 4 bases and the J gene lost 5 bases, with 16 bases spanning the gap. CDR3 nucleotide sequence: TGTGCCAGCAGCCAAGGGGGGACCTCCGATCAGCCCCAGCATTTT. This sequence encodes CASSQGGTSDQPQHF.

The rearrangement uses TRBV5-1 and TRBJ2-7; tentative D call: TRBD2 (7 bases). Per germline, CDR1 SGHRS and CDR2 YFSETQ. The CDR3 is 15 residues long. V gave up 7 bases and J gave up 4 bases, with 21 bases separating them. CDR3 sequence reads: CASQSGHRGGYEQYF. The CDR3 bases are TGCGCCAGCCAATCGGGGCATAGGGGGGGATACGAGCAGTACTTC.

The V and J genes are TRBV30 and TRBJ1-6; D unclear. Per germline, CDR1 GTSNPN and CDR2 SVGIG (reference sequence). The CDR3 is 12 amino acids. V shed 5 bases and J shed 7 bases, with 9 bases lying between them. The CDR3 loop is CAWGRRNSPLHF. The CDR3 DNA follows: TGTGCCTGGGGACGGCGGAATTCACCCCTCCACTTT.

The gene calls are TRBV29-1 and TRBJ2-3, with D unresolved. CDR3 size: 10 residues. Germline V lookup: CDR1 SQVTM, CDR2 ANQGSEA. V shed 6 bases and J shed 5 bases, with 6 bases lying between them. The CDR3 nucleotides read TGCAGCGTGGTGAAAGATACGCAGTATTTT. It is translated as CSVVKDTQYF.

The chain carries TRBV30 and TRBJ1-1, with 10 nucleotides matching TRBD1. The germline CDR1 and CDR2 sequences are GTSNPN and SVGIG (reference sequence). V lost 8 bases and J lost 5; bases outside the gene matches: 5. This CDR3 is 12 amino acids long. This CDR3 is CARQGAKTEAFF. CDR3 DNA: TGTGCCCGACAGGGGGCGAAGACTGAAGCTTTCTTT.

V usage is TRBV9 and J usage is TRBJ1-4; tentatively, D is TRBD1 (5 bases). Germline values: CDR1 SGDLS, CDR2 YYNGEE. The CDR3 is made up of 18 amino acids. V was trimmed by 4 bases and J by 3 bases, leaving 22 bases between them. The CDR3 sequence: CASSSTGGAGRANEKLFF. The CDR3 coding sequence is TGTGCCAGCAGCTCCACGGGAGGGGCAGGGCGAGCTAATGAAAAACTGTTTTTT.

This sequence joins TRBV6-1 and TRBJ2-7; D perhaps matches TRBD1 (5 bases). CDR3 length: 15 amino acids. The V gene lost 6 bases and the J gene lost 5 bases, with 20 bases spanning the gap. CDR1 is MNHNS and CDR2 is SASEGT in the germline V gene. The CDR3 is CASRDNRFGIDEQYF. DNA of the CDR3: TGTGCCAGCAGGGACAACAGGTTTGGTATTGACGAGCAGTACTTC.

This chain links TRBV30 with TRBJ2-7; unclear D gene. The V gene lost 3 bases and the J gene lost 3 bases, with 12 bases spanning the gap. Germline CDR1 is GTSNPN and CDR2 is SVGIG (reference sequence). The CDR3 has 13 residues. The CDR3 DNA reads TGTGCCTGGAGCACAGTGACTCTCTACGAGCAGTACTTC. Encoded protein: CAWSTVTLYEQYF.

CDR3 DNA: TGTGCCAGCAGCTTCGGGGGGGCTCCTCAGCCCCAGCATTTT. Encoded protein: CASSFGGAPQPQHF. V usage is TRBV5-8 and J usage is TRBJ1-5; D may be TRBD1 (6 bases). The CDR3 spans 14 residues. Germline values: CDR1 SGHTS, CDR2 YDEGEE. Deletions cut 2 bases from V and 6 bases from J, with 12 bases between.

The chain recombines TRBV19 with TRBJ1-3, with D hard to call. V lost 3 bases and J 4 bases, leaving 13 bases between the germline ends. The germline V gene encodes CDR1 LNHDA and CDR2 SQIVND (reference sequence). This CDR3 is 15 amino acids long. DNA for the CDR3: TGTGCCAGTAGTATCGGGCAGGCCCCGGGAAACACCATATATTTT. This encodes CASSIGQAPGNTIYF. The whole variable domain, remainder taken from reference TRBV19 and TRBJ1-3, is DGGITQSPKYLFRKEGQNVTLSCEQNLNHDAMYWYRQDPGQGLRLIYYSQIVNDFQKGDIAEGYSVSREKKESFPLTVTSAQKNPTAFYLCASSIGQAPGNTIYFGEGSWLTVV.

The rearrangement joins TRBV13 to TRBJ2-5; maybe TRBD1 (5 bases). Germline CDR1 reads PRHDT; CDR2 reads FYEKMQ (reference sequence). V lost 4 bases and J lost 0, with 6 bases in between. The CDR3 contains 13 residues. The chain's CDR3 is CASSSDNQETQYF. CDR3 bases: TGTGCCAGCAGCTCGGACAACCAAGAGACCCAGTACTTC.

The rearrangement uses TRBV5-6 and TRBJ2-5; no definite D call. The germline V and J ends were trimmed by 3 bases and 10 bases, with 19 bases remaining between them. CDR3 size: 14 residues. The V gene's germline CDR1 is SGHDT and CDR2 YYEEEE. The CDR3 nucleotides read TGTGCCAGCAGCTCGGAAGCCGAGGAAATAGTCCAGTACTTC. This gives the protein CASSSEAEEIVQYF. The full variable domain, completed using reference TRBV5-6 and TRBJ2-5, is DAGVTQSPTHLIKTRGQQVTLRCSPKSGHDTVSWYQQALGQGPQFIFQYYEEEERQRGNFPDRFSGHQFPNYSSELNVNALLLGDSALYLCASSSEAEEIVQYFGPGTRLLVL.

The chain links TRBV7-2 to TRBJ2-5, with 8 bases aligning to TRBD2. Germline CDR1 reads SGHTA; CDR2 reads FQGNSA. The CDR3 has 16 amino acids. V was pared by 5 bases and J by 4 bases, with 12 bases of the junction left unmatched. The CDR3: CASSIEWRGARETQYF. The DNA of the CDR3 is TGTGCCAGCAGCATAGAGTGGCGGGGGGCCAGAGAGACCCAGTACTTC.

The chain uses TRBV30 and TRBJ1-2; 7 positions agree with TRBD1. Germline CDR1 reads GTSNPN; CDR2 reads SVGIG (reference sequence). Losses at the gene ends were 2 bases for V and 7 bases for J; bases not matched to a gene: 10. The CDR3 runs 14 residues. In DNA, the CDR3 is TGTGCCTGGAGTAGAACAGGGGCCCGGGCTGGCTACACCTTC. It translates to CAWSRTGARAGYTF.

The V and J genes are TRBV6-5 and TRBJ1-5, with D unclear. Deletions cut 4 bases from V and 3 bases from J, with 10 bases between. Germline V gives CDR1 MNHEY, CDR2 SVGAGI. This CDR3 is 14 amino acids long. CDR3 DNA: TGTGCCAGCAGTTCCGGCAGACTCAATCAGCCCCAGCATTTT. It specifies CASSSGRLNQPQHF.

In nucleotides, the CDR3 is TGTGCCAGCAGCTTAGCGCAAGGACAGCCCTATGGCTACACCTTC. It yields the protein CASSLAQGQPYGYTF. This chain joins TRBV7-6 and TRBJ1-2; possibly TRBD1 for D (6 bases). CDR3 length equals 15 residues. V was trimmed by 0 bases and J by 4 bases, leaving 12 bases between them. Germline CDR1 is SGHVS and CDR2 is FNYEAQ.

The rearrangement links TRBV30 to TRBJ2-1; D call uncertain. V lost 0 bases and J lost 15, with 15 bases in between. The CDR3 is 12 residues long. Per germline, CDR1 GTSNPN and CDR2 SVGIG (reference sequence). CDR3 sequence: CAWSVSRSTLFF. CDR3 in DNA: TGTGCCTGGAGTGTATCCCGCTCTACCTTGTTCTTC.

The V and J genes are TRBV28 and TRBJ2-7; TRBD2 aligns across 9 bases. V trimming: 5 bases; J trimming: 3 bases; junction bases outside the gene matches: 5. CDR1 is MDHEN and CDR2 is SYDVKM in the germline V gene. The CDR3 sequence is 14 residues long. The CDR3 DNA is TGTGCCAGCAGTCCTAGCGGGGACATCTACGAGCAGTACTTC. Translation gives CASSPSGDIYEQYF.

The chain employs TRBV10-3 and TRBJ1-1; no reliable D call. Germline V gene data show CDR1 as ENHRY and CDR2 as SYGVKD. V lost 2 bases and J 1 base, leaving 5 bases between the germline ends. This CDR3 spans 13 amino acids. CDR3 in amino acids: CAISEGWNTEAFF. The DNA for the CDR3 is TGTGCCATCAGTGAGGGGTGGAACACTGAAGCTTTCTTT.